The clone carrying this T cell receptor (beta chain) turned up a few times. Described time point: sample taken at primary tumor resection. Tumor, nontumor lung or frozen PBMC supplied whole RNA, sequenced without sorting. Around 68 TRACERx patients with early, untreated non-small cell lung cancer donated samples. The sample comes from a study of spatial heterogeneity in lung cancer. Whole-study context: The count of detected beta-chain sequences consistently exceeded that of alpha-chain sequences.

Each molecule of TCR cDNA was tagged with one unique molecular identifier. TCRdb itself ran the 5' RACE reads through MiXCR, one entry per CDR3 protein. The table records around 60,000 distinct CDR3 sequences, around 8.2% of them present only once. CDR3 size: 15 residues. The V gene's germline CDR1 is MNHEY and CDR2 SMNVEV (reference sequence). Trimming took 1 base from V and 4 from J; bases not matched to a gene: 7. This TCR derives from a female donor with early-stage non-small cell lung cancer. J is TRBJ2-7 and V is TRBV27, with 7 bases identical to TRBD2. Specimen: PBMCs, collected at surgery. The CDR3 DNA reads as TGTGCCAGCAGTTTATGGGGCTCGGGAGGTTACGAGCAGTACTTC. Translation: CASSLWGSGGYEQYF.